This T cell receptor (beta chain) was recorded in a study of regulatory T cells in long-lasting Graves disease. Overall study: Graves' patients who were just diagnosed had used antithyroid drugs for under 3 months.

CDR3 regions were amplified by Arm-PCR using iRepertoire HTBI primers to build TCR beta libraries. From the multiplex PCR reads, TCRdb called clonotypes with MiXCR, one entry per CDR3 protein. This sample carries a few hundred thousand distinct CDR3 sequences, over 15% of them seen once, and the ten largest clones take less than 35%. From germline, CDR1 is LNHNV and CDR2 YYDKDF (reference sequence). Between the trimmed V and J ends, which lost 4 bases and 7 bases, there was a span of 17 bases. The CDR3 sequence is 14 residues long. The sample's time point: newly diagnosed GD, antithyroid drugs for less than 3 months. The TCR library was made from RNA that had been extracted from PBMCs in TRIzol. Another study also made use of these data, one on T cells in Graves' hyperthyroidism and ophthalmopathy.

The chain uses TRBV15 and TRBJ2-7; tentatively, D is TRBD2 (6 bases). This sample comprised peripheral blood mononuclear cells (PBMCs), obtained at new diagnosis, from a patient treated with antithyroid drugs. The TCR originated in a man aged 35 to 55 with Graves disease. CDR3 protein: CATSTGLSYNEQYF. The CDR3 nucleotides are TGTGCCACCAGCACAGGACTATCCTACAATGAGCAGTACTTC.